This TCR beta chain was recorded in a study of shared clonotypes between healthy human individuals. The study, taken as a whole, reports: Depth was large, yet rarefaction showed that sorted-subset sequencing was incomplete. The diversity represented, both genetic and in exposure history, was limited by few donors.

A note on this clone: Its antigen is as yet unknown.

This CDR3 is built from 13 residues. Per the germline V gene, CDR1 is SGHDT and CDR2 is YYEEEE. V lost 2 bases, J lost 5 bases, and 2 bases stayed unmatched. Produced via immunoSEQ multiplex PCR; TCRdb's table is partial and in-frame only. The sample gives over a million clones, around 78% of which show up once; 0.6% to 0.75% is in the top ten. The specimen was memory CD4+ T cells from PBMCs. Specified subset: CD45RA-negative fraction. This sequence was found in a man in his late teens or twenties in good health. Some clones in this sample may be carry-over from other donors' samples. This chain connects TRBV5-6 to TRBJ2-3; 7 nucleotides match TRBD2. The CDR3: CASSLWGGDTQYF. CDR3 nucleotide sequence: TGTGCCAGCAGCTTATGGGGGGGAGATACGCAGTATTTT.